The source of this T cell receptor (beta chain) is a study of STAT5B mutations in CD4+ large granular lymphocyte leukemia. TCRdb's copy holds only in-frame clones and misses some; the assay was immunoSEQ multiplex PCR. The sample lists approximately 24,000 clones; 81% were seen once. Germline lookup yields CDR1 SGHDT and CDR2 YYEEEE. This CDR3 comprises 18 residues. The V gene lost 4 bases and the J gene lost 0 bases, with 20 bases spanning the gap. The sequence was obtained from a human donor in good health. The sequenced sample was CD4+ T cells from blood buffy coats. The chain joins TRBV5-6 to TRBJ1-5, with a tentative D call TRBD1 (5 bases). The CDR3 protein is CASSQTRDDPYSNQPQHF. The DNA for the CDR3 is TGTGCCAGCAGCCAAACCCGGGACGACCCATATAGCAATCAGCCCCAGCATTTT.